This T cell receptor (beta chain) was retrieved from a study of cytomegalovirus exposure and HLA in healthy donors. Study-wide context: A subsequent analysis reported that the 120 or so validation repertoires were produced on the same platform that had also been used for the roughly 700 first-cohort repertoires.

Study-level results: CMV antigen specificity was confirmed in vitro for a few CMV-associated chains. Among TCR sequences, most were rare, though some public TCRs appeared in many donors. Around 160 TCR beta chains were listed as cytomegalovirus-associated.

The protocol was immunoSEQ multiplex PCR, while the TCRdb copy is restricted to in-frame clones and leaves out a portion. The sample lists about 130,000 clones; 90% were seen once. Note on this clone: Its cognate antigen is unknown.

Trimming removed 4 bases from V and 0 bases from J; junction bases left unmatched: 2. The CDR3 contains 15 residues. Germline CDR1 reads MRHNA; CDR2 reads SNTAGT. The chain combines TRBV6-4 with TRBJ2-2; the match to TRBD2 covers 7 bases. Sequences were obtained from PBMCs. The TCR was taken from a woman in her 30s in good health and CMV-seropositive. Here the CDR3 DNA reads TGTGCCAGCAGTGTCCGGGGGGCGAACACCGGGGAGCTGTTTTTT. As protein: CASSVRGANTGELFF.